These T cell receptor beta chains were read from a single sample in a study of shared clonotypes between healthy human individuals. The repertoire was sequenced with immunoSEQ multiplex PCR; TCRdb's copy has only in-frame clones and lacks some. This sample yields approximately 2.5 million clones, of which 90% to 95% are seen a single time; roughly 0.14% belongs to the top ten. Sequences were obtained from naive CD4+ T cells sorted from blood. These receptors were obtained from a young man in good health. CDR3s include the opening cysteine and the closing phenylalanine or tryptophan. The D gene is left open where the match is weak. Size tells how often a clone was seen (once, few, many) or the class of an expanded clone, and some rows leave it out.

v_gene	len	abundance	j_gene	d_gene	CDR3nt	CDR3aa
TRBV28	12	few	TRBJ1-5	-	TGTGCCAGCAGTTCAGCGAATCAGCCCCAGCATTTT	CASSSANQPQHF
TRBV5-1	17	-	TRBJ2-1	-	TGCGCCAGCAGCTTGGTATCCGCGGGACTGGCCTACAATGAGCAGTTCTTC	CASSLVSAGLAYNEQFF
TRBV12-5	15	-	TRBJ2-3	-	TGTGCTAGTGGTTCGTCGGGGCCCAGCACAGATACGCAGTATTTT	CASGSSGPSTDTQYF
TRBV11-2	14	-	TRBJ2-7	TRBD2	TGTGCCAGCAGCCCTAGCGGGAGTTGGTACGAGCAGTACTTC	CASSPSGSWYEQYF
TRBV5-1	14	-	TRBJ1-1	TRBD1	TGCGCCAGCAGCCAAACAGGGGCTAACACTGAAGCTTTCTTT	CASSQTGANTEAFF
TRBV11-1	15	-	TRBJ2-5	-	TGTGCCAGCAGCTTACGCTTGGGGGCGGGAGAGACCCAGTACTTC	CASSLRLGAGETQYF
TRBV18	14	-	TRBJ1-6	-	TGTGCCAGCTCACCCGCAGGGGATAATTCACCCCTCCACTTT	CASSPAGDNSPLHF
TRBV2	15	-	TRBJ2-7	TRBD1	TGTGCCAGCAGTGAGATATCGGGACAGTTTAAGGAGCAGTACTTC	CASSEISGQFKEQYF
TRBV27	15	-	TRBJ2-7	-	TGTGCCAGCAGTTTAGAGACGGGAGCAGGGTACGAGCAGTACTTC	CASSLETGAGYEQYF
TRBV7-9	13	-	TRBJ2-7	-	TGTGCCAGCAGCCTCCCGGGGGCAGGGGAGCAGTACTTC	CASSLPGAGEQYF
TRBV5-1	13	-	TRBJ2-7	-	TGCGCCAGCAGCTTTACGCAGGCTCGGGAGCAGTACTTC	CASSFTQAREQYF
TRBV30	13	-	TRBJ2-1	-	TGTGCCTGGAGTCCCGGAGCTAGGAATGAGCAGTTCTTC	CAWSPGARNEQFF
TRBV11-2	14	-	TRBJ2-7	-	TGTGCCAGCAGCTCCCAGGGCAGTACCTACGAGCAGTACTTC	CASSSQGSTYEQYF
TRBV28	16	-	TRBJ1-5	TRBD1	TGTGCCAGCAGTTCGAGGGACAGGGAAGTTAATCAGCCCCAGCATTTT	CASSSRDREVNQPQHF
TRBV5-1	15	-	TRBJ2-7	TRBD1	TGCGCCAGCAGCTTCCCCGGGACAGGGTCGAACGAGCAGTACTTC	CASSFPGTGSNEQYF
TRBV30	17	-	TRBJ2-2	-	TGTGCCTGGAGTTTCCGGAGGGTCGAACCGAACACCGGGGAGCTGTTTTTT	CAWSFRRVEPNTGELFF
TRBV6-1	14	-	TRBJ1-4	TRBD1	TGTGCCAGCTCGACTGACAGGGTAGGGGAAAAACTGTTTTTT	CASSTDRVGEKLFF
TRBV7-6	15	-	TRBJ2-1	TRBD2	TGTGCCAGCAGCCTTCTAGCGGGAGACCCGGGTGAGCAGTTCTTC	CASSLLAGDPGEQFF
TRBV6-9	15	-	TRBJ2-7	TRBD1	TGTGCCAGCAGTCTCCCCGGGACAGGCCTCCGCGAGCAGTACTTC	CASSLPGTGLREQYF
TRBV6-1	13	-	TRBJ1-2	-	TGTGCCAGCAGTGAACCTAGACTTTATGGCTACACCTTC	CASSEPRLYGYTF